Sequencing of this T cell receptor (beta chain) was carried out in a study of T cells in Graves' hyperthyroidism and ophthalmopathy. Amplification of TCR beta CDR3 regions was performed using RNA transcripts as template. HTBI primers were used for first-round RT-PCR of the TCR CDR3. In TCRdb, the multiplex PCR reads were re-called with MiXCR into one record per CDR3 protein. There are about 530,000 distinct CDR3 sequences in the sample; 17% occur only once, and approximately 18% lies in the top ten. V lost 4 bases to trimming and J lost 3 bases, with 7 bases between them. The CDR3 has 14 residues. CDR1 is LNHNV and CDR2 is YYDKDF in the germline V gene (reference sequence). This clonotype was picked up a small number of times.

V and J are TRBV15 and TRBJ1-6, with D uncertain. The receptor's source is a young woman with Graves' ophthalmopathy. The material sequenced was blood. The CDR3 region has the DNA TGTGCCACCAGCAAGCCTAACTATAATTCACCCCTCCACTTT. It yields the protein CATSKPNYNSPLHF.